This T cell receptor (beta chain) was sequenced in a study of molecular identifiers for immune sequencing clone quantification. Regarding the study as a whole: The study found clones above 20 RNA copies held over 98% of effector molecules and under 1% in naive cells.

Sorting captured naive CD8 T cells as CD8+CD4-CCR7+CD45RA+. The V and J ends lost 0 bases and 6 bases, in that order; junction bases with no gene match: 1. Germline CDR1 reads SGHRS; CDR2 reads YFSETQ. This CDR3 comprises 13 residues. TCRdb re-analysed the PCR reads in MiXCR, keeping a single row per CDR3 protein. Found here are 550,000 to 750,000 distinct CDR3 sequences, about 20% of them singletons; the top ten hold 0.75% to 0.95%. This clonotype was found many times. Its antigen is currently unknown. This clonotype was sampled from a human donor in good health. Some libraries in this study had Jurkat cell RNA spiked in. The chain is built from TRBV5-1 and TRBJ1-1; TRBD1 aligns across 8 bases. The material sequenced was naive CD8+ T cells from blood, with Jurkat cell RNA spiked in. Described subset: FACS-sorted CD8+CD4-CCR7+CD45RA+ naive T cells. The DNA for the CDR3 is TGCGCCAGCAGCTTGGGGACAGGGCCTGAAGCTTTCTTT. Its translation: CASSLGTGPEAFF.